This TCR beta chain was recorded in a study of technical replicates of blood from a handful of donors. Germline V lookup: CDR1 MNHEY, CDR2 SVGAGI. V trimming: 7 bases; J trimming: 2 bases; junction bases outside the gene matches: 7. The CDR3 extends over 15 amino acids. Assay used: immunoSEQ multiplex PCR; TCRdb lists only in-frame clones, some missing. The sample lists around 80,000 clones, roughly 90% occurring once. Sequencing was performed on T cells isolated from PBMCs. The chain couples TRBV6-5 to TRBJ2-7, with TRBD2 matching over 11 bases. The receptor comes from a human donor in good health. The CDR3, as DNA: TGTGCCAGCAAAACGGGACTAGCGGAAACCTACGAGCAGTACTTC. Amino acid sequence: CASKTGLAETYEQYF.